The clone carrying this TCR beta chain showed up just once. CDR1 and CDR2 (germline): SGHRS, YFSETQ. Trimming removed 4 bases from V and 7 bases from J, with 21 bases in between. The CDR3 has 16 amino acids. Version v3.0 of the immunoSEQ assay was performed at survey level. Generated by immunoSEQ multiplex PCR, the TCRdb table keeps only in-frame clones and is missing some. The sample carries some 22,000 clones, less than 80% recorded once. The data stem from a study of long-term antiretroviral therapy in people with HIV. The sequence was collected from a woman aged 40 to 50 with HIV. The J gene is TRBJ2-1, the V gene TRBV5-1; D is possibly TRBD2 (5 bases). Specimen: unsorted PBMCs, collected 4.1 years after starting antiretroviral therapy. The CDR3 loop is CASSGIEGPQRNEQFF. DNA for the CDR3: TGCGCCAGCAGCGGTATTGAGGGTCCCCAACGAAATGAGCAGTTCTTC.